The 8 T cell receptor beta chains below come from one sample, sequenced in a study of PD-1 blockade in classical Hodgkin lymphoma. Time point given: newly diagnosed, previously untreated cHL patient sample. The CD4+ T cells used were purified from thawed PBMCs through magnetic negative selection. Sequenced by immunoSEQ multiplex PCR; TCRdb stores in-frame clones only, minus some. The table includes tens of thousands of clones, roughly 90% detected once. Sample: CD4+ T cells from blood. These receptor sequences come from a human donor with classical Hodgkin lymphoma.

The chain uses TRBV19 and TRBJ1-2; 8 bases are a match to TRBD1. The CDR3 is made up of 16 amino acids. Germline loops: CDR1 LNHDA, CDR2 SQIVND (reference sequence). J gave up 4 bases and V 3 bases, and 10 bases lay outside the gene matches. The DNA for the CDR3 is TGTGCCAGTAGTATTAGGACAGGGCCTTTCCTCTATGGCTACACCTTC. Its protein is CASSIRTGPFLYGYTF.

V and J are TRBV29-1 and TRBJ1-1; a possible D gene is TRBD1 (5 bases). Trimming stripped 7 bases from V and 7 bases from J, with 13 bases between. The CDR3 spans 11 residues. Germline CDR1 SQVTM, CDR2 ANQGSEA. The CDR3: CSGARGDEAFF. DNA of the CDR3: TGCAGCGGCGCCCGGGGGGATGAAGCTTTCTTT. The entire variable domain, with the rest obtained from reference TRBV29-1 and TRBJ1-1, is as follows: SAVISQKPSRDICQRGTSLTIQCQVDSQVTMMFWYRQQPGQSLTLIATANQGSEATYESGFVIDKFPISRPNLTFSTLTVSNMSPEDSSIYLCSGARGDEAFFGQGTRLTVV.

This clone was seen a handful of times. This chain joins TRBV30 and TRBJ1-1; D unresolved. Germline loops: CDR1 GTSNPN, CDR2 SVGIG (reference sequence). V gave up 2 bases and J gave up 7 bases, with 5 bases separating them. This CDR3 is 10 amino acids long. This CDR3 is CAWSRIEAFF. The CDR3 DNA follows: TGTGCCTGGAGTCGAATTGAAGCTTTCTTT.

The chain is built from TRBV5-1 and TRBJ2-1; possibly TRBD1 or TRBD2 for D (5 bases each). V dropped 1 base and J dropped 2 bases, with 16 bases sitting between them. Looked up from germline, CDR1 is SGHRS and CDR2 is YFSETQ. CDR3 length: 17 residues. The CDR3 here is CASSLIRAGGTYNEQFF. In nucleotides, the CDR3 is TGCGCCAGCAGCTTGATAAGGGCTGGGGGAACCTACAATGAGCAGTTCTTC. Filled out from reference TRBV5-1 and TRBJ2-1, the complete variable domain reads KAGVTQTPRYLIKTRGQQVTLSCSPISGHRSVSWYQQTPGQGLQFLFEYFSETQRNKGNFPGRFSGRQFSNSRSEMNVSTLELGDSALYLCASSLIRAGGTYNEQFFGPGTRLTVL.

The CDR3 coding sequence is TGTGCCATCTACGACAGGGGGCGCGCCGGGGAGCTGTTTTTT. It yields the protein CAIYDRGRAGELFF. The V call is TRBV28, the J call TRBJ2-2, with 10 bases that match TRBD1. V was pared by 10 bases and J by 6 bases, with 8 bases of the junction left unmatched. CDR1 and CDR2 (germline): MDHEN, SYDVKM. The CDR3 runs to 14 residues.

The CDR3 spells CATQEGRAPDTQYF. The CDR3 DNA reads as TGTGCCACCCAAGAGGGCAGGGCCCCAGATACGCAGTATTTT. The chain employs TRBV15 and TRBJ2-3; either TRBD1 or TRBD2 may supply D (5 bases each). The V gene lost 8 bases and the J gene lost 4 bases, with 16 bases spanning the gap. The CDR3 is 14 amino acids. Germline CDR1 is LNHNV and CDR2 is YYDKDF (reference sequence).

The rearrangement links TRBV6-1 to TRBJ2-3; D is tentatively TRBD1 or TRBD2 (6 bases each). CDR3 length equals 14 residues. Germline CDR1 and CDR2: MNHNS and SASEGT. V lost 3 bases, J lost 4 bases, and 11 bases lay in between. The CDR3 here is CASSEMRGADTQYF. The CDR3 nucleotides are TGTGCCAGCAGTGAGATGAGGGGGGCAGATACGCAGTATTTT.

This rearrangement joins TRBV4-3 to TRBJ1-1; 7 bases are a match to TRBD1. This CDR3 contains 19 residues. Unmatched junction bases numbered 24, after V lost 3 bases and J lost 8 bases. Germline V gives CDR1 LGHNA, CDR2 YSLEER. CDR3 sequence: CASSQGWRDRAYSDPEAFF. CDR3 nucleotides: TGCGCCAGCAGCCAGGGTTGGAGAGACAGGGCTTATTCGGATCCAGAAGCTTTCTTT.